The T cell receptor beta chain described here comes from a study of T cell responses to AZD1222 COVID-19 vaccine. Germline loops: CDR1 MNHEY, CDR2 SVGAGI. CDR3 length: 14 amino acids. Trimming stripped 4 bases from V and 0 bases from J, with 8 bases between. Sequencing used immunoSEQ multiplex PCR; TCRdb keeps in-frame clones, though not all of them. The table lists some 190,000 clones, approximately 89% of them singletons. This receptor was obtained from an adult who received the AZD1222 COVID-19 vaccine. Sequenced here: peripheral blood, sampled 28 days after the second AZD1222 dose. The V call is TRBV6-5, the J call TRBJ2-3; D gene unclear. The CDR3 region is CASSLPTSTDTQYF. CDR3 DNA: TGTGCCAGCAGTTTACCGACGAGCACAGATACGCAGTATTTT.